This is a list of T cell receptor beta chains from one sample in a study of blood T cells in healthy people across ages. Via MiXCR, TCRdb re-called the 5' RACE reads, giving one row per CDR3 protein. In the table there are about 1 million distinct CDR3 sequences, 40% to 50% of which are singletons. Sequencing was performed on blood. The receptors stem from a woman aged 55-69 years in good health. CDR3s include the opening cysteine and the closing phenylalanine or tryptophan. The D gene is left open where the match is weak. Size is stated for part of the rows, as once, few or many counts, or as a class when the clone is expanded.

j_call d_call clone_size v_call cdr3_nt cdr3_aa
TRBJ2-1 TRBD2 few TRBV5-4 TGTGCCAGCACCCGAGCGGGAGGGAGCTCCGACGATGAGCAGTTCTTC CASTRAGGSSDDEQFF
TRBJ1-1 NA NA TRBV7-9 TGTGCCAGCAGCGAGCGGGACACTGAAGCTTTCTTT CASSERDTEAFF
TRBJ1-1 NA few TRBV29-1 TGCAGCGGCTACAGGGTGAACACTGAAGCTTTCTTT CSGYRVNTEAFF
TRBJ2-7 TRBD2 NA TRBV27 TGTGCCAGCAGACGAGCGGGAGAGAACGAGCAGTACTTC CASRRAGENEQYF
TRBJ2-3 NA NA TRBV7-6 TGTGCCAGCAGCTTCGTGGGCAGCACAGATACGCAGTATTTT CASSFVGSTDTQYF
TRBJ1-1 NA NA TRBV7-9 TGTGCCAGCAGCCGTTCGGGGAGTACTGAAGCTTTCTTT CASSRSGSTEAFF
TRBJ1-1 TRBD1 NA TRBV20-1 TGCAGTGCTAGCGACAGGGTTGACACTGAAGCTTTCTTT CSASDRVDTEAFF
TRBJ1-5 NA NA TRBV7-9 TGTGCCAGCAGGAAGGAAGGGATCAATCAGCCCCAGCATTTT CASRKEGINQPQHF
TRBJ2-7 TRBD1 few TRBV27 TGTGCCAGCAGTGCCGGGACAGGGATCTCCTACGAGCAGTACTTC CASSAGTGISYEQYF
TRBJ2-1 TRBD1 NA TRBV18 TGTGCCAGCTCATCCCGAGCGGCGACAGGGCCCAATGAGCAGTTCTTC CASSSRAATGPNEQFF
TRBJ2-1 TRBD2 NA TRBV12-5 TGTGCTAGTGGTTTGGCCATCGGGGGGTACTACAATGAGCAGTTCTTC CASGLAIGGYYNEQFF
TRBJ1-1 NA NA TRBV27 TGTGCCAGCAGTGTGCAACAGGGTAGATGGGACACTGAAGCTTTCTTT CASSVQQGRWDTEAFF
TRBJ2-7 TRBD1 NA TRBV12-3/TRBV12-4 TGTGCCAGCAGGGGGACAGGGGCAAGCTACGAGCAGTACTTC CASRGTGASYEQYF
TRBJ2-2 TRBD1 few TRBV5-1 TGCGCCAGCAGCTCGGACAGGGGCGCGAACACCGGGGAGCTGTTTTTT CASSSDRGANTGELFF
TRBJ2-6 NA NA TRBV27 TGTGCCAGCAGTCTATCCGGGTTTTATGCCCTTTCCTCTGGGGCCAACGTCCTGACTTTC CASSLSGFYALSSGANVLTF
TRBJ2-5 TRBD2 many TRBV20-1 TGCAGTGCCCAGACTAGCGGGAGGGGCGCACAAGAGACCCAGTACTTC CSAQTSGRGAQETQYF
TRBJ2-7 TRBD2 NA TRBV11-2 TGTGCCAGCAGTCTGATAGCGGGAGACCCCTACGAGCAGTACTTC CASSLIAGDPYEQYF
TRBJ2-7 TRBD2 many TRBV12-3/TRBV12-4 TGTGCCAGCAGTTCCGCGGGGGGTTACGAGCAGTACTTC CASSSAGGYEQYF
TRBJ2-5 TRBD2 NA TRBV2 TGTGCCAGCAAAAACAGCGGGGATCAAGAGACCCAGTACTTC CASKNSGDQETQYF
TRBJ2-7 NA NA TRBV20-1 TGCAGTGCTCGAACACCTCCGAGCTCCTACGAGCAGTACTTC CSARTPPSSYEQYF
TRBJ2-1 NA NA TRBV9 TGTGCCAGCAGCGTGGCCCCGCTAGTAGTCGATGAGCAGTTCTTC CASSVAPLVVDEQFF
TRBJ2-6 NA many TRBV25-1 TGTGCCAGCCTTGATGGCGGGGCCAACGTCCTGACTTTC CASLDGGANVLTF
TRBJ2-3 NA NA TRBV15 TGTGCCACCAGCTCCCGACCTACCTCTAGCACAGATACGCAGTATTTT CATSSRPTSSTDTQYF
TRBJ2-7 NA NA TRBV11-2 TGTGCCAGCAGCCTACAGGTCCTTCTGTCCTACGAGCAGTACTTC CASSLQVLLSYEQYF
TRBJ2-7 NA few TRBV3-1 TGTGCCAGCAGCCCAGGGCCGTCCCATTACGAGCAGTACTTC CASSPGPSHYEQYF
TRBJ2-2 NA NA TRBV6-5 TGTGCCAGCAGTTACTCTGGTGCTTTTCGGGGAGTCACCGGGGAGCTGTTTTTT CASSYSGAFRGVTGELFF
TRBJ2-3 TRBD2 NA TRBV3-1 TGTGCCAGCAGCCAAGATCTGACGACTAGCGGATCCCCGATGGATACGCAGTATTTT CASSQDLTTSGSPMDTQYF
TRBJ2-3 TRBD1 few TRBV7-9 TGTGCCAGCAGCGGGCCGGGACAGGGGGCGACAGATACGCAGTATTTT CASSGPGQGATDTQYF
TRBJ1-2 NA NA TRBV29-1 TGCAGCGTTGCCGAGAACGGCTACACCTTC CSVAENGYTF
TRBJ2-7 TRBD1 NA TRBV20-1 TGCAGTGCGGCAGGGGGCACCTACGAGCAGTACTTC CSAAGGTYEQYF
TRBJ2-5 TRBD2 NA TRBV10-3 TGTGCCATCAGTGAGTCAGGGACTAAGAATGAGCAGTACTTC CAISESGTKNEQYF
TRBJ2-5 NA many TRBV6-6 TGTGCCAGCAGTTACGGTACCCAAGGGACCCAGTACTTC CASSYGTQGTQYF
TRBJ1-2 TRBD1 NA TRBV20-1 TGCAGTGGCTTCCTCACAGGGGCGGACTATGGCTACACCTTC CSGFLTGADYGYTF
TRBJ1-1 NA NA TRBV7-9 TGTGCCAGCAGCCTCGCGCGGGGGAACACTGAAGCTTTCTTT CASSLARGNTEAFF
TRBJ1-5 TRBD1 NA TRBV25-1 TGTGCCAGAGGACAGGGGGCAGTGGGCAATCAGCCCCAGCATTTT CARGQGAVGNQPQHF
TRBJ2-5 TRBD2 NA TRBV20-1 TGCAGTGCTAGAGATCTTACTAGCGGGGGGGAGGTTATCTACAATGAGCAGTACTTC CSARDLTSGGEVIYNEQYF
TRBJ2-5 NA many TRBV12-3/TRBV12-4 TGTGCCAGCAGAGCCCCTCTTGGGACCCAGTACTTC CASRAPLGTQYF
TRBJ1-1 NA once TRBV2 TGTGCCAGCAGAGTCTGGACCACTGAAGCTTTCTTT CASRVWTTEAFF
TRBJ2-7 TRBD2 NA TRBV6-5 TGTGCCAGCAGTTACGGACCCGGGACTAGCGGGTCCTACGAGCAGTACTTC CASSYGPGTSGSYEQYF
TRBJ2-6 NA few TRBV5-6 TGTGCCAGCTTACAGGGCTCAGGGGCCAACGTCCTGACTTTC CASLQGSGANVLTF
TRBJ2-1 TRBD2 few TRBV2 TGTGCCAGCAGTGCCGGGACTGAGTATAGCGGGAGAGGCAATGAGCAGTTCTTC CASSAGTEYSGRGNEQFF
TRBJ1-2 NA NA TRBV20-1 TGCAGTGCTTCAGCCCCGACTAACTATGGCTACACCTTC CSASAPTNYGYTF
TRBJ2-3 TRBD2 NA TRBV12-3/TRBV12-4 TGTGCCAGCACCTCACGGGGGGGGCGGGAGCTAAATACGCAGTATTTT CASTSRGGRELNTQYF
TRBJ2-7 NA NA TRBV28 TGTGCCAGCGGGACTTACTCCTACGAGCAGTACTTC CASGTYSYEQYF
TRBJ1-1 NA NA TRBV2 TGTGCCAGCAGTGTTGACGGTGAAGCTTTCTTT CASSVDGEAFF
TRBJ2-6 TRBD1 NA TRBV2 TGTGCCAGCAGTGAGCAGGGGGCCTCTGGGGCCAACGTCCTGACTTTC CASSEQGASGANVLTF
TRBJ2-3 NA few TRBV7-2 TGTGCCAGCAGCTTAGTAGGCGGAACTAGAGATACGCAGTATTTT CASSLVGGTRDTQYF
TRBJ2-7 NA few TRBV6-6 TGTGCCAGCAGACGTACGGGACGTCCAGAGGAGCAGTACTTC CASRRTGRPEEQYF
TRBJ1-5 NA NA TRBV12-5 TGTGCTAGTGCACAGGGACGCAGCAATCAGCCCCAGCATTTT CASAQGRSNQPQHF
TRBJ2-7 TRBD2 NA TRBV28 TGTGCCAGCAGTTTAAGCGTGGGAGGGGAGCAGTACTTC CASSLSVGGEQYF
TRBJ1-3 NA NA TRBV6-5 TGTGCCAGCAGTTACCACCGAAACGCCATATATTTT CASSYHRNAIYF
TRBJ1-1 NA NA TRBV10-3 TGTGCCATCAGACAGGGTTTAAACACTGAAGCTTTCTTT CAIRQGLNTEAFF